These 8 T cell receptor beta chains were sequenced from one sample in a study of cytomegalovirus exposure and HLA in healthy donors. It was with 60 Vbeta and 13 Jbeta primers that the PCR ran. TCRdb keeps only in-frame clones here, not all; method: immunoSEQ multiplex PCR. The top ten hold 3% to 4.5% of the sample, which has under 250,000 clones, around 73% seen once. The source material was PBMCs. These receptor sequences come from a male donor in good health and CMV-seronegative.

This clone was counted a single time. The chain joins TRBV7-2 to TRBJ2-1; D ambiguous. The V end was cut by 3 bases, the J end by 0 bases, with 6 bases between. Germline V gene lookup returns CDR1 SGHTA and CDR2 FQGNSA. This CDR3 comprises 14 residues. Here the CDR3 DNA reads TGTGCCAGCAGCTTCTTCTTCTCCTACAATGAGCAGTTCTTC. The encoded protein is CASSFFFSYNEQFF.

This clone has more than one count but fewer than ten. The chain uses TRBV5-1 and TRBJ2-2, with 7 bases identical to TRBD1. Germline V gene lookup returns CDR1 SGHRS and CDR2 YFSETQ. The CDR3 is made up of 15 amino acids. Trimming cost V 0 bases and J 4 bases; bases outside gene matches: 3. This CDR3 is CASSLEGQSTGELFF. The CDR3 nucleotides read TGCGCCAGCAGCTTGGAGGGACAGTCCACCGGGGAGCTGTTTTTT.

The CDR3 coding sequence is TGTGCCAGCAGCTTGCCTAGCGGGAGTGCAGATACGCAGTATTTT. Encoded protein: CASSLPSGSADTQYF. The chain employs TRBV5-6 and TRBJ2-3; 10 bases are shared with TRBD2. V lost 1 base to trimming and J lost 4 bases; unmatched junction nucleotides: 3. Germline V gene lookup returns CDR1 SGHDT and CDR2 YYEEEE. The CDR3 extends over 15 amino acids.

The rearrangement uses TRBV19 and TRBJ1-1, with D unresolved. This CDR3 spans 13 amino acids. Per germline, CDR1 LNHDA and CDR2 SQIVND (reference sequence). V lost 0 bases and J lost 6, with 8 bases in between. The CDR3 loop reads CASSIDPGPEAFF. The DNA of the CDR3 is TGTGCCAGTAGTATAGATCCTGGGCCTGAAGCTTTCTTT.

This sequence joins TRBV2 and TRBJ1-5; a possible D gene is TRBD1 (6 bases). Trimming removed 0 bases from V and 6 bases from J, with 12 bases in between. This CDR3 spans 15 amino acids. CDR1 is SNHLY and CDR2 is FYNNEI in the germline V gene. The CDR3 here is CASSEARGAGQPQHF. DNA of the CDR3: TGTGCCAGCAGTGAAGCGCGGGGGGCGGGTCAGCCCCAGCATTTT.

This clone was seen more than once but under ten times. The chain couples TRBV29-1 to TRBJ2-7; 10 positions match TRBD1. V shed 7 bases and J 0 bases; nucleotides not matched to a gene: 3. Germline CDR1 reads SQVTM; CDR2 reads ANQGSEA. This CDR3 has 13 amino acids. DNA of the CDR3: TGCAGCGCCGGGGACAGGGGCTCCTACGAGCAGTACTTC. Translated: CSAGDRGSYEQYF.

The CDR3 DNA reads TGTGCCAGCAGCTTAGAGGGGGGGACCCAGCCCCAGCATTTT. Its protein product is CASSLEGGTQPQHF. The V gene is TRBV7-9, the J gene TRBJ1-5, with D possibly TRBD1 on 6 matching bases. V was clipped by 1 base and J by 7 bases, with 11 bases between them. This CDR3 is built from 14 residues. Germline CDR1 and CDR2: SEHNR and FQNEAQ (reference sequence).

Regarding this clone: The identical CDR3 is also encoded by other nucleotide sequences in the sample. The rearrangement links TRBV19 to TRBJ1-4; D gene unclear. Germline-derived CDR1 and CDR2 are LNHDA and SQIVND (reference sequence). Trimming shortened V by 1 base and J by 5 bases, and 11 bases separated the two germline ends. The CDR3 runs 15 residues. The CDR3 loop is CASSIAVGRNEKLFF. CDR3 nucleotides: TGTGCCAGTAGTATAGCAGTCGGGAGAAATGAAAAACTGTTTTTT.